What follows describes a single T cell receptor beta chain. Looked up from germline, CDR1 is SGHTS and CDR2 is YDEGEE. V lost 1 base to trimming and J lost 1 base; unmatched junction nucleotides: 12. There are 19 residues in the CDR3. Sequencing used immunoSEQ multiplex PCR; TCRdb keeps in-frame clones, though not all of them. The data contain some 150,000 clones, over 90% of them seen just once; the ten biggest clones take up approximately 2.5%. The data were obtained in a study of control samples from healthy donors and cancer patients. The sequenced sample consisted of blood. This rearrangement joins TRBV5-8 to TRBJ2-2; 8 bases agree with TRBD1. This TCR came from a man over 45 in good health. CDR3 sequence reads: CASSLWRTGPYLNTGELFF. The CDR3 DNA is TGTGCCAGCAGCTTGTGGAGGACAGGGCCCTACTTGAACACCGGGGAGCTGTTTTTT.